This T cell receptor beta chain came from a study of blood T cell repertoires in COVID-19. Study-level background: Italy, Spain and the United States were the sources of the convalescent and acute COVID-19 samples. Sources were T cells, B-cell-depleted T cells, or PBMCs; the material itself was cDNA or gDNA.

In the study's own analysis: Reference gene primer amplification yielded estimated nucleated cell counts. The table came from immunoSEQ multiplex PCR; TCRdb's copy has only in-frame clones and leaves some out. The V and J calls and clone size are taken from that table; D and trimming were inferred from the DNA. The data contain about 210,000 clones, about 91% of them seen just once; the ten biggest clones take up 4.5% to 5.5%. The sequence was collected from a woman aged 40 to 49 with acute or convalescent COVID-19. The specimen sequenced was peripheral blood.

For the CDR3, the DNA is TGTGCCAGCAGCGGGGACAGGTCAGAGACCCAGTACTTC. Amino acids: CASSGDRSETQYF. V gene TRBV2 combines with J gene TRBJ2-5, with 8 bases lining up with TRBD1. Germline lookup yields CDR1 SNHLY and CDR2 FYNNEI. CDR3 length: 13 residues. V gave up 6 bases and J gave up 4 bases; unmatched junction bases: 4. Combining the CDR3 with reference TRBV2 and TRBJ2-5 gives the whole variable domain EPEVTQTPSHQVTQMGQEVILRCVPISNHLYFYWYRQILGQKVEFLVSFYNNEISEKSEIFDDQFSVERPDGSNFTLKIRSTKLEDSAMYFCASSGDRSETQYFGPGTRLLVL.